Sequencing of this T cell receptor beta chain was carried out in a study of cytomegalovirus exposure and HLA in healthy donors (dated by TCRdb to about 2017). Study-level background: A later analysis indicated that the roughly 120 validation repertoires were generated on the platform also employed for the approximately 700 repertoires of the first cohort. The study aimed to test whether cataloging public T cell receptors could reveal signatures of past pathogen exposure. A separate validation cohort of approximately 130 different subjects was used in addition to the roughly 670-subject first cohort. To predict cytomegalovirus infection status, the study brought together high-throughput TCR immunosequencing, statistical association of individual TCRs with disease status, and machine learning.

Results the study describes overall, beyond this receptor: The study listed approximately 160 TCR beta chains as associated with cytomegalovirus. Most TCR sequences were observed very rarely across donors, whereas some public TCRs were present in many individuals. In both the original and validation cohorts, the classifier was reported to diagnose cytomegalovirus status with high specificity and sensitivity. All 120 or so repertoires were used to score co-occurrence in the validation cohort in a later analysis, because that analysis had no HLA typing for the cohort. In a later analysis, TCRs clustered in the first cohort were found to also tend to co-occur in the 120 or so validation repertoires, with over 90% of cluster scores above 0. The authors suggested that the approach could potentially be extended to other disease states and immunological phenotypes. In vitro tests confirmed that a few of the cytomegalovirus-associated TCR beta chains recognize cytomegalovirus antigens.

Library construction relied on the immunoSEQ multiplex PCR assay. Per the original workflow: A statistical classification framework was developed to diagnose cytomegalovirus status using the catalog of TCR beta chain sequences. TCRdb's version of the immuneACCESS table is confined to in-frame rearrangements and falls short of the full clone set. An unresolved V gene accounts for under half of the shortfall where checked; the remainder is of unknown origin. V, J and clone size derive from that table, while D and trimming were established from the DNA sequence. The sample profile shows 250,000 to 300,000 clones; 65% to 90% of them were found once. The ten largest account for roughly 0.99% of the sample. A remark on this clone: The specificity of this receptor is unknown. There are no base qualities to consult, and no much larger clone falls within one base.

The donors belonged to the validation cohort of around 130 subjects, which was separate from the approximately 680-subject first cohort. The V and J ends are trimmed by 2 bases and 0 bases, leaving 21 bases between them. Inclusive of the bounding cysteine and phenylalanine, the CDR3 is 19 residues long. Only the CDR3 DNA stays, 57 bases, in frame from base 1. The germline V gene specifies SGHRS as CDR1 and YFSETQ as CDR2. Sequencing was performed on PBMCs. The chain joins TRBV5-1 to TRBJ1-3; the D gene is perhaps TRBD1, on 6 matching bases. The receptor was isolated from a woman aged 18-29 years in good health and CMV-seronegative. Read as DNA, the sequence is TGCGCCAGCAGCTTATCCCCCGTCGACAGGTCGACCTCTGGAAACACCATATATTTT. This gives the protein CASSLSPVDRSTSGNTIYF.